This paragraph covers one T cell receptor (delta chain) sequence. The antigen it recognizes is unknown. TCRdb's entry gives the protein of a much larger clone, which mismatches this DNA's translation at residue 6, likely from a read error; the protein reported here is translated from the DNA. The germline V gene sets CDR1 to GEAIGNYY and CDR2 to EKD. The germline V end is reduced by 1 base and the J end by 4 bases; junction bases left unmatched: 12. From the cysteine through the phenylalanine, the CDR3 covers 18 amino acids. Just CDR3 DNA is preserved here, 54 bases in frame from base 1. These data are taken from a study of γδ T cells in repeated Plasmodium falciparum infection (dated by TCRdb to about 2021). Background on the whole study: The natural-infection arm enrolled Malian children exposed to intense seasonal malaria transmission, compared against age and gender matched Australian children. Five malaria-naive U.S. adults underwent four controlled human malaria infections by bites from P. falciparum NF54-infected Anopheles stephensi mosquitoes over about 640 days. Controlled-infection subjects were sampled at baseline, immediately before selected infections, and 21 days after each infection. Malian gammadelta TCR repertoires were analysed cross-sectionally during no-transmission periods and longitudinally across acute febrile malaria episodes. The study looked at how repeated Plasmodium falciparum infection shapes the human gammadelta T cell repertoire, using both natural infection in Mali and controlled human malaria infection.

The receptor library was made with multiplex PCR. TCRdb records Illumina MiSeq as the sequencer. From each sorted gammadelta T cell sample, both TCR gamma (TRG) and TCR delta (TRD) chains were sequenced. Under the source paper's analysis protocol: The repertoire analyses used clonotype tree plots, the accumulated frequency of the top 20 clonotypes, and diversity index (DI) and D75 metrics. TCRdb called clones afresh from the public reads with CATT; identical DNA rows were later merged. The V and J calls were not made by the authors but by TCRdb's processing. In all, the sample holds 85,000 to 95,000 delta-chain clones, and 1.4% of those were seen once. The ten largest clones capture roughly 9.5% of the sample. For bulk TCR repertoire analysis, Vgamma9/Vdelta2+ and Vdelta2-negative gammadelta T cell populations were flow-sorted out of peripheral blood mononuclear cells. What the work shows at the level of the full study, not this receptor alone: Because the controlled-infection cohort was small, analysis of inter-individual variability in gammadelta T cell responses was limited. Vgamma9/Vdelta2+ TCR repertoires kept a highly stable polyclonal repertoire across time and infection, and many TCRgamma sequences overlapped between individuals. Waves of new clonotype selection in Vdelta2-negative, largely Vdelta1+, gammadelta TCR repertoires appeared to be driven by repeated controlled infections. Generalizability was limited because the Malian cohort was drawn from a small rural village of predominantly one ethnic group. Compared with Australian children, Malian children appeared to have Vdelta2-negative gammadelta TCR repertoires that were more clonally expanded, less diverse and less shared.

The clonotype originates from a pool of human donors (malaria-infected and uninfected, not separated). The chain is assembled from TRDV2 and TRDJ2; TRDD3 lines up with 9 middle nucleotides. TCRdb leaves out the J gene; it was filled in here by matching the DNA to germline. Sequencing was done on a sample of gamma-delta T cells from blood. CDR3 reads: CACDTDTGGVCGTAQLFF. In nucleotide form, the sequence is TGTGCCTGTGACACGGATACTGGGGGAGTCTGTGGGACAGCACAACTCTTCTTT.